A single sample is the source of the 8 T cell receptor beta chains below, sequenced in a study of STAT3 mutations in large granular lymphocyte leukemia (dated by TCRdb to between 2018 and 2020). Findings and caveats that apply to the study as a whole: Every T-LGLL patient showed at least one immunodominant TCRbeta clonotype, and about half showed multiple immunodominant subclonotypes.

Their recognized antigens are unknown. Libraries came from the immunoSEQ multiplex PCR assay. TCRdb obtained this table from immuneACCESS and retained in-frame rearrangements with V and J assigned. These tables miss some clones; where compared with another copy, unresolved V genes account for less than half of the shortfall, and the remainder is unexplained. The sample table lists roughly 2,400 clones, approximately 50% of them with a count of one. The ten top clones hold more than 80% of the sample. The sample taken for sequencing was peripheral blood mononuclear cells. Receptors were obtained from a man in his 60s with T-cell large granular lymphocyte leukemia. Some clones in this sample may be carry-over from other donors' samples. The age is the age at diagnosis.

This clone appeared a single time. The CDR3 here is CSVGEDRASGYTF. In nucleotides, the CDR3 is TGCAGCGTGGGGGAGGACAGGGCTTCGGGCTACACCTTC. The chain uses TRBV29-1 and TRBJ1-2; 8 nucleotides line up with TRBD1. The V gene end was trimmed by 6 bases and the J gene end by 8 bases; junction bases not matched to a gene: 11. Looked up from germline, CDR1 is SQVTM and CDR2 is ANQGSEA. The CDR3 covers 13 residues.

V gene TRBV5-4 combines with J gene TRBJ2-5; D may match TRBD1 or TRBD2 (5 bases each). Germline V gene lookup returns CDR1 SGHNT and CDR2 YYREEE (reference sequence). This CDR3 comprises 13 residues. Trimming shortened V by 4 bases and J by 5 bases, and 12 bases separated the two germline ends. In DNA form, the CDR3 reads TGTGCCAGCAGCGCAGACGGGACGGAGACCCAGTACTTC. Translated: CASSADGTETQYF.

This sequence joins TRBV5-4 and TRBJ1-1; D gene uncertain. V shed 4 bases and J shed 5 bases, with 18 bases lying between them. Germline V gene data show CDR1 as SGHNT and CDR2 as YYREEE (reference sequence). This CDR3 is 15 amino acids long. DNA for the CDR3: TGTGCCAGCAGCCTGACTGGGTTTGGAGTTACTGAAGCTTTCTTT. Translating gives CASSLTGFGVTEAFF.

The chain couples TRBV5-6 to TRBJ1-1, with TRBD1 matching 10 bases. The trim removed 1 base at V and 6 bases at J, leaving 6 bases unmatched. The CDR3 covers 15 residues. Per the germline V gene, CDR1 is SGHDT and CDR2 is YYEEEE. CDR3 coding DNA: TGTGCCAGCAGCTTGTACGGGACAGGGGAGTCTGAAGCTTTCTTT. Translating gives CASSLYGTGESEAFF.

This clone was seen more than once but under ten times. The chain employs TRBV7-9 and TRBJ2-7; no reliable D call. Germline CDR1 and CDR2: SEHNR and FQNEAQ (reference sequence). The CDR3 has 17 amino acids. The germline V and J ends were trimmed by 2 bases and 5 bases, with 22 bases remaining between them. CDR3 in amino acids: CASSLRTCRVCTHEQYV. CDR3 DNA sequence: TGTGCCAGCAGCTTAAGGACCTGTCGGGTGTGTACCCACGAGCAGTACGTC.

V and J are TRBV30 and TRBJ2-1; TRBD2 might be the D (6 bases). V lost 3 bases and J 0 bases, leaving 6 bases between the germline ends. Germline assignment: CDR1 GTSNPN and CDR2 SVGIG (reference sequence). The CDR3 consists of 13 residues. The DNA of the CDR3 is TGTGCCTGGAGCGGGAGCTCCTACAATGAGCAGTTCTTC. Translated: CAWSGSSYNEQFF.

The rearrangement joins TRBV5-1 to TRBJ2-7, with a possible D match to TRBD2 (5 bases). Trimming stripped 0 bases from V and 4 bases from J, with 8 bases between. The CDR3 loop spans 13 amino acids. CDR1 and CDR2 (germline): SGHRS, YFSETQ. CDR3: CASSLVPGYEQYV. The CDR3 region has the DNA TGCGCCAGCAGCTTGGTGCCGGGATACGAGCAGTACGTC.

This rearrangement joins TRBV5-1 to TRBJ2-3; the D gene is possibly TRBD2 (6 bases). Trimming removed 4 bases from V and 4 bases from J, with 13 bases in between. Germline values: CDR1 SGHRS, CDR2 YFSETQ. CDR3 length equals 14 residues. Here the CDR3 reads CASSKGTESDTQYF. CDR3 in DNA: TGCGCCAGCAGCAAAGGGACTGAATCAGATACGCAGTATTTT.